The 25 T cell receptor beta chains below come from one sample, sequenced in a study of T cell responses to AZD1222 COVID-19 vaccine. Generated by immunoSEQ multiplex PCR, the TCRdb table keeps only in-frame clones and is missing some. The sample shows approximately 150,000 clones, about nine tenths of them seen only once. This specimen consisted of peripheral blood, obtained on day 0 of MenACWY control vaccination. These receptors originate from an adult in good health.

This clone was recorded once. The genes are TRBV5-1 and TRBJ2-7; D is ambiguous. V was clipped by 0 bases and J by 1 base, with 5 bases between them. Looked up from germline, CDR1 is SGHRS and CDR2 is YFSETQ. The CDR3 spans 13 residues. CDR3 bases: TGCGCCAGCAGCTTGGAAGTTTCCTACGAGCAGTACTTC. It encodes CASSLEVSYEQYF.

The genes are TRBV11-3 and TRBJ2-7, with D possibly being TRBD1 (6 bases). The CDR3 is made up of 14 amino acids. The germline V gene encodes CDR1 SGHNT and CDR2 YENEEA. Trimming shortened V by 5 bases and J by 2 bases, and 13 bases separated the two germline ends. The CDR3 sequence is CASSLRTEAYEQYF. CDR3 DNA sequence: TGTGCCAGCAGCCTCCGGACAGAAGCCTACGAGCAGTACTTC.

The V gene is TRBV7-9, the J gene TRBJ1-2; D is possibly TRBD1 (6 bases). Trimming cost V 2 bases and J 4 bases, with 14 bases left between them. Germline V gene lookup returns CDR1 SEHNR and CDR2 FQNEAQ (reference sequence). The CDR3 spans 15 residues. CDR3 DNA sequence: TGTGCCAGCAGCTTACAACAGGGTAGCGGCTATGGCTACACCTTC. Its protein product is CASSLQQGSGYGYTF.

This chain links TRBV18 with TRBJ1-2; the D gene is possibly TRBD1 (5 bases). Germline V gives CDR1 KGHSH, CDR2 LQKENI. V lost 6 bases to trimming and J lost 1 base, with 12 bases between them. This CDR3 comprises 14 residues. The CDR3 protein is CASSPGRYNYGYTF. As DNA, the CDR3 is TGTGCCAGCTCTCCGGGACGGTATAACTATGGCTACACCTTC.

The rearrangement uses TRBV5-4 and TRBJ2-7; possibly TRBD1 or TRBD2 for D (5 bases each). The V end lost 4 bases, the J end lost 5 bases, and 22 bases lay between the germline ends. There are 16 residues in the CDR3. Germline loops: CDR1 SGHNT, CDR2 YYREEE (reference sequence). CDR3 sequence (DNA): TGTGCCAGCAGCCCAGTTGGGGAGTCAGGGTTCAACGAGCAGTACTTC. Protein sequence: CASSPVGESGFNEQYF.

The gene calls are TRBV21-1 and TRBJ2-6; the DNA was not used to check the table's D call, TRBD1. TRBV21-1 corresponds to a pseudogene. The CDR3 runs to 14 residues. As DNA, the CDR3 is TGTGCCAGCAGCAACAGGGTTTGGGCCAACGTCCTGACTTTC. This codes for CASSNRVWANVLTF.

The V call is TRBV7-6, the J call TRBJ1-4, with D unresolved. CDR1 and CDR2 from the germline V gene are SGHVS and FNYEAQ. This CDR3 is built from 12 residues. The V end was cut by 2 bases, the J end by 5 bases, with 3 bases between. The DNA of the CDR3 is TGTGCCAGCAGCTTAATAAATGAAAAACTGTTTTTT. Its protein product is CASSLINEKLFF.

The chain uses TRBV7-2 and TRBJ1-1; D perhaps matches TRBD1 (5 bases). The CDR3 spans 16 residues. Germline CDR1 and CDR2: SGHTA and FQGNSA. Trimming took off 3 bases at V and 4 bases at J, with 18 bases between the two ends. DNA of the CDR3: TGTGCCAGCAGCTTTCCCGGGACGACTTCCCGCACTGAAGCTTTCTTT. Its protein is CASSFPGTTSRTEAFF.

This clone has only a few counts. The CDR3 reads CASSIPGGCYEQYF. The CDR3 nucleotides read TGTGCCAGTAGTATTCCAGGGGGCTGCTACGAGCAGTACTTC. The chain uses TRBV19 and TRBJ2-7; TRBD1 agrees at 8 bases. CDR3 length: 14 residues. CDR1 and CDR2 from the germline V gene are LNHDA and SQIVND (reference sequence). Unmatched junction bases numbered 4, after V lost 3 bases and J lost 3 bases.

This chain links TRBV19 with TRBJ1-5; 7 bases align to TRBD1. Germline V lookup: CDR1 LNHDA, CDR2 SQIVND (reference sequence). V was pared by 6 bases and J by 7 bases, with 9 bases of the junction left unmatched. This CDR3 has 14 amino acids. This chain's CDR3 is CASRIQGTGQPQHF. CDR3 nucleotide sequence: TGTGCCAGTAGGATACAGGGGACGGGCCAGCCCCAGCATTTT.

The CDR3 DNA reads as TGTGCCAGCAGGTCGGGGATGAGGGCAACTAATGAAAAACTGTTTTTT. Residues: CASRSGMRATNEKLFF. This chain joins TRBV28 and TRBJ1-4; D unresolved. This CDR3 is built from 16 residues. The V gene lost 6 bases and the J gene lost 0 bases, with 14 bases spanning the gap. Germline CDR1 MDHEN, CDR2 SYDVKM. The entire variable domain, with the rest obtained from reference TRBV28 and TRBJ1-4, is as follows: DVKVTQSSRYLVKRTGEKVFLECVQDMDHENMFWYRQDPGLGLRLIYFSYDVKMKEKGDIPEGYSVSREKKERFSLILESASTNQTSMYLCASRSGMRATNEKLFFGSGTQLSVL.

The CDR3 bases are TGTGCCAGCAGTTACGTCGCTAGAGTCACTGAAGCTTTCTTT. It codes for CASSYVARVTEAFF. The chain joins TRBV6-5 to TRBJ1-1, with D unclear. Per the germline V gene, CDR1 is MNHEY and CDR2 is SVGAGI. The CDR3 covers 14 residues. Trimming cost V 2 bases and J 4 bases, with 11 bases left between them.

CDR3 coding DNA: TGTGCCAGCAGTGACTCAGGGAGGGGCGCCACTGAAGCTTTCTTT. It yields the protein CASSDSGRGATEAFF. V and J are TRBV6-4 and TRBJ1-1, with D possibly matching TRBD1 (5 bases). Looked up from germline, CDR1 is MRHNA and CDR2 is SNTAGT. CDR3 length: 15 residues. V gave up 0 bases and J gave up 4 bases, with 12 bases separating them.

The chain uses TRBV6-5 and TRBJ1-1; unclear D gene. Trimming stripped 6 bases from V and 3 bases from J, with 11 bases between. CDR3 length: 13 residues. Per the germline V gene, CDR1 is MNHEY and CDR2 is SVGAGI. This CDR3 is CASRRVEYTEAFF. The DNA for the CDR3 is TGTGCCAGCAGGAGGGTGGAGTACACTGAAGCTTTCTTT.

The V gene is TRBV9, the J gene TRBJ2-5, with 7 bases identical to TRBD2. The junction had 6 bases not matched to a gene; V was cut back by 5 bases and J by 5 bases. This CDR3 has 13 amino acids. Germline lookup yields CDR1 SGDLS and CDR2 YYNGEE. The CDR3 DNA is TGTGCCAGCAGTGGGGGACTACGGGAGACCCAGTACTTC. Translated, it gives CASSGGLRETQYF.

CDR3 residues: CASSPRTGETEAFF. Here the CDR3 DNA reads TGTGCCAGCAGCCCTCGTACAGGGGAAACTGAAGCTTTCTTT. V usage is TRBV5-6 and J usage is TRBJ1-1, with 7 bases lining up with TRBD1. The ends lost 4 bases at V and 5 bases at J; junction bases unmatched: 8. The CDR3 is 14 residues long. Germline V gene lookup returns CDR1 SGHDT and CDR2 YYEEEE.

The rearrangement uses TRBV4-3 and TRBJ1-2; possible D gene TRBD1, 5 bases. The V and J ends lost 1 base and 8 bases respectively, with 17 bases between them. The germline gives CDR1 LGHNA, CDR2 YSLEER. This CDR3 has 15 residues. The CDR3 is CASSQGAGRSKGYTF. CDR3 sequence (DNA): TGCGCCAGCAGCCAAGGGGCAGGGAGGTCGAAGGGCTACACCTTC.

The chain carries TRBV2 and TRBJ1-6; 9 bases align to TRBD1. CDR1 and CDR2 (germline): SNHLY, FYNNEI. The V segment lost 7 bases and the J segment 7 bases; nucleotides outside the gene matches: 5. The CDR3 is made up of 14 amino acids. The chain's CDR3 is CASTLGQGNSPLHF. CDR3 nucleotides: TGTGCCAGCACCCTGGGACAGGGAAATTCACCCCTCCACTTT.

This clone was seen a single time. The chain links TRBV5-1 to TRBJ2-7; TRBD1 aligns across 10 bases. The CDR3 runs 15 residues. The V segment lost 0 bases and the J segment 2 bases; nucleotides outside the gene matches: 2. The germline gives CDR1 SGHRS, CDR2 YFSETQ. CDR3 sequence reads: CASSLAGTGAYEQYF. Here the CDR3 DNA reads TGCGCCAGCAGCTTGGCCGGGACAGGGGCCTACGAGCAGTACTTC.

The CDR3 reads CASSLRSNYGYTF. CDR3 coding DNA: TGTGCCAGCAGCTTGAGGAGTAACTATGGCTACACCTTC. V and J are TRBV5-6 and TRBJ1-2, with D unresolved. Deletions cut 1 base from V and 1 base from J, with 5 bases between. CDR3 length equals 13 residues. CDR1 is SGHDT and CDR2 is YYEEEE in the germline V gene.

V is TRBV24-1 and J is TRBJ1-5; 8 bases are shared with TRBD1. CDR1 and CDR2 (germline): KGHDR, SFDVKD. V was clipped by 3 bases and J by 9 bases; unmatched bases: 6. This CDR3 is built from 14 residues. For the CDR3, the DNA is TGTGCCACCAGTGATATGACAGGGGTGAGGCCCCAGCATTTT. Residues: CATSDMTGVRPQHF.

Note on this clone: At one end, the junction sequence differs from germline, possibly due to a read error. This specimen includes other DNA sequences encoding the same CDR3. This chain links TRBV18 with TRBJ1-2, with TRBD1 matching over 7 bases. This CDR3 is 13 amino acids long. Per the germline V gene, CDR1 is KGHSH and CDR2 is LQKENI. The CDR3 here is CASSPDRVYGYTF. CDR3 coding DNA: TGTGCCAGCTCACCAGACAGGGTGTATGGCTACACTTTC.

This clone was recorded a few times. As DNA, the CDR3 is TGTGCCAGCAGTTCTTTAGGTGCCTCCTCCTACGAGCAGTACTTC. Its protein product is CASSSLGASSYEQYF. The J gene is TRBJ2-7, the V gene TRBV27; D is undetermined. V was cut by 4 bases and J by 0 bases, with 13 bases left in between. The CDR3 is made up of 15 amino acids. Germline lookup yields CDR1 MNHEY and CDR2 SMNVEV (reference sequence).

DNA for the CDR3: TGTGCCAGCAGTTACTCCGGACAGGGTGGAGGTGGCTACACCTTC. This translates into CASSYSGQGGGGYTF. The chain joins TRBV6-2 or TRBV6-3 to TRBJ1-2; 8 bases are a match to TRBD1. J lost 7 bases, V lost 0 bases, and 7 bases had no gene match. Germline-derived CDR1 and CDR2 are MNHEY and SVGEGT. The CDR3 spans 15 residues.

V usage is TRBV7-2 and J usage is TRBJ2-7; no reliable D call. The ends were cut back, 2 bases at V and 1 base at J, with 12 bases in the middle. The germline V gene has CDR1 SGHTA and CDR2 FQGNSA. The CDR3 sequence is 15 residues long. Written as DNA, the CDR3 is TGTGCCAGCAGCTTACTGCAGGCAGTATCCTACGAGCAGTACTTC. As protein: CASSLLQAVSYEQYF.